These 12 T cell receptor beta chains were sequenced from one sample in a study of blood T cell repertoires in COVID-19. Here immunoSEQ multiplex PCR was the method, and the copy in TCRdb shows in-frame clones only, minus some. The sample includes about 120,000 clones, roughly 85% of them seen just once. The specimen was peripheral blood. Receptors were obtained from an elderly woman with acute or convalescent COVID-19.

This clone was seen once. V and J are TRBV27 and TRBJ1-2, with 8 bases matching TRBD1. Germline lookup yields CDR1 MNHEY and CDR2 SMNVEV (reference sequence). Trimming took 8 bases from V and 3 from J; bases not matched to a gene: 5. The CDR3 consists of 13 residues. The CDR3 region is CASRPGGDYGYTF. The CDR3 DNA is TGTGCCAGCCGACCAGGGGGCGACTATGGCTACACCTTC.

This clone was picked up a small number of times. This sequence joins TRBV24-1 and TRBJ1-5; 8 bases map to TRBD1. The junction had 9 bases not matched to a gene; V was cut back by 6 bases and J by 3 bases. The CDR3 has 16 residues. CDR1 is KGHDR, CDR2 SFDVKD, per germline. The CDR3 DNA follows: TGTGCCACCAGTCCCGGACAGGGCATCCCCAATCAGCCCCAGCATTTT. It specifies CATSPGQGIPNQPQHF.

This clone was counted a single time. The CDR3 DNA reads TGTGCTAGTGGCCCTCCCTCTTTCCTCTTCGAGCAGTACTTC. Its translation is CASGPPSFLFEQYF. The J gene is TRBJ2-7, the V gene TRBV12-5; D not resolved. Trimming removed 6 bases from V and 6 bases from J, with 18 bases in between. CDR1 and CDR2 (germline): LGHNT, FRNRAP. This CDR3 contains 14 residues.

V is TRBV9 and J is TRBJ2-3; tentatively, D is TRBD2 (6 bases). The CDR3 runs to 15 residues. V shed 6 bases and J shed 6 bases, with 20 bases lying between them. Germline lookup yields CDR1 SGDLS and CDR2 YYNGEE. The CDR3 reads CASTPRGAAADTQYF. The CDR3 coding sequence is TGTGCCAGCACCCCCCGCGGGGCCGCGGCGGATACGCAGTATTTT.

CDR3 residues: CASSERDTFAVNEKLFF. CDR3 in DNA: TGTGCCAGCAGTGAACGGGACACCTTCGCAGTTAATGAAAAACTGTTTTTT. The chain couples TRBV6-1 to TRBJ1-4; TRBD1 is a possible D gene (6 bases). The CDR3 has 17 amino acids. Trimming took off 2 bases at V and 4 bases at J, with 17 bases between the two ends. From germline, CDR1 is MNHNS and CDR2 SASEGT.

This clone was counted only a few times. The chain employs TRBV11-1 and TRBJ1-1; perhaps TRBD1 as D (5 bases). V lost 1 base and J 4 bases, leaving 7 bases between the germline ends. Germline V CDR1 and CDR2: SGHAT, FQDESV (reference sequence). The CDR3 loop spans 13 amino acids. The CDR3 region is CASSLERGTEAFF. The DNA for the CDR3 is TGTGCCAGCAGCTTAGAAAGGGGCACTGAAGCTTTCTTT.

This chain joins TRBV7-9 and TRBJ1-1; 9 positions agree with TRBD1. V shed 5 bases, J shed 0 bases, and the junction held 10 bases outside the gene matches. The germline CDR1 and CDR2 sequences are SEHNR and FQNEAQ (reference sequence). The CDR3 spans 17 residues. The DNA for the CDR3 is TGTGCCAGCAGCGCACCGGGACAGGGAGTTATGAACACTGAAGCTTTCTTT. Its translation is CASSAPGQGVMNTEAFF.

This clone was counted between two and nine times. J is TRBJ2-1 and V is TRBV6-1; the D is unclear. The germline CDR1 and CDR2 sequences are MNHNS and SASEGT. V was clipped by 3 bases and J by 3 bases, with 6 bases between them. The CDR3 is made up of 13 amino acids. CDR3 amino acids: CASSDSVYNEQFF. The CDR3 bases are TGTGCCAGCAGTGATTCAGTCTACAATGAGCAGTTCTTC.

The chain recombines TRBV18 with TRBJ1-5; D is unresolved. The CDR3 has 13 amino acids. Trimming removed 6 bases at V and 3 bases at J, with 9 bases between. Germline V gene data show CDR1 as KGHSH and CDR2 as LQKENI. This chain's CDR3 is CASSPGYNQPQHF. CDR3 DNA sequence: TGTGCCAGCTCCCCGGGATACAATCAGCCCCAGCATTTT.

The chain is built from TRBV6-5 and TRBJ2-3; TRBD1 matches 7 bases. Germline V gene sequence: CDR1 MNHEY, CDR2 SVGAGI. The CDR3 length is 15 residues. The V and J ends lost 5 bases and 2 bases, in that order; junction bases with no gene match: 7. In nucleotides, the CDR3 is TGTGCCAGCAGTATACAGGGGAAACACACAGATACGCAGTATTTT. Its translation is CASSIQGKHTDTQYF.

V and J are TRBV5-8 and TRBJ1-6, with D uncertain. The CDR3 sequence is 12 residues long. Per the germline V gene, CDR1 is SGHTS and CDR2 is YDEGEE. V lost 3 bases and J 9 bases, leaving 7 bases between the germline ends. CDR3: CASSSQVSPLHF. For the CDR3, the DNA is TGTGCCAGCAGCTCCCAGGTTTCACCCCTCCACTTT.

The gene calls are TRBV5-1 and TRBJ2-2, with D perhaps matching TRBD1 (5 bases). The CDR3 sequence is 15 residues long. Trimming stripped 4 bases from V and 3 bases from J, with 13 bases between. Germline CDR1 reads SGHRS; CDR2 reads YFSETQ. The CDR3 protein is CASSKTVQDTGELFF. CDR3 DNA sequence: TGCGCCAGCAGCAAGACAGTACAGGACACCGGGGAGCTGTTTTTT.